This is a list of T cell receptor beta chains from one sample in a study of cytomegalovirus exposure and HLA in healthy donors. Repertoires were generated with immunoSEQ multiplex PCR, while TCRdb's copy carries only in-frame clones and drops some. The data contain fewer than 200,000 clones, 80% of them singletons. Sequenced input: PBMCs. These receptors were collected from a woman aged 45-60 years in good health and CMV-seropositive. Both conserved end residues are part of each CDR3. D genes are given only for firm matches. Expanded clones are given a class, and other clones once, few, many or no size at all.

TRBV6-6	TRBJ1-1	NA	14	TRBD1	CASKDGTANTEAFF	TGTGCCAGCAAGGATGGGACAGCGAACACTGAAGCTTTCTTT
TRBV9	TRBJ1-2	NA	15	NA	CASSGWTWRGYGYTF	TGTGCCAGCAGCGGATGGACTTGGAGGGGCTATGGCTACACCTTC
TRBV2	TRBJ1-5	NA	13	NA	CASSADFNQPQHF	TGTGCCAGCAGTGCAGACTTCAATCAGCCCCAGCATTTT
TRBV4-1	TRBJ2-7	NA	16	TRBD2	CASSPRGPSGGHEQYF	TGCGCCAGCAGCCCCAGGGGCCCTAGCGGGGGTCACGAGCAGTACTTC
TRBV5-1	TRBJ2-3	NA	15	TRBD2	CASSDGLAKADTQYF	TGCGCCAGCAGCGACGGACTAGCAAAGGCGGATACGCAGTATTTT
TRBV11-3	TRBJ2-7	NA	13	NA	CASSQDSNYEQYF	TGTGCCAGCAGCCAGGACAGTAACTACGAGCAGTACTTC
TRBV7-3	TRBJ2-3	once	14	NA	CASSPLSSTDTQYF	TGTGCCAGCAGCCCTTTGTCGTCCACAGATACGCAGTATTTT
TRBV29-1	TRBJ2-7	NA	15	TRBD1	CSVKTGSGTVGEQYF	TGCAGCGTTAAGACAGGGTCGGGTACCGTGGGGGAGCAGTACTTC
TRBV18	TRBJ2-1	NA	16	TRBD2	CASSLLSGRAPGEQFF	TGTGCCAGCTCACTACTTAGCGGGAGGGCCCCAGGTGAGCAGTTCTTC
TRBV25-1	TRBJ1-4	NA	14	TRBD1	CASRQGGEFEKLFF	TGTGCCAGCCGACAGGGAGGAGAGTTTGAAAAACTGTTTTTT
TRBV30	TRBJ2-1	NA	14	TRBD2	CAWSRAGVSNEQFF	TGTGCCTGGAGTCGGGCGGGGGTAAGCAATGAGCAGTTCTTC
TRBV5-6	TRBJ1-1	few	13	NA	CASSPYPNTEAFF	TGTGCCAGCAGCCCCTATCCGAACACTGAAGCTTTCTTT
TRBV6-5	TRBJ2-2	NA	13	NA	CASRRENTGELFF	TGTGCCAGCCGCCGAGAGAACACCGGGGAGCTGTTTTTT
TRBV6-5	TRBJ2-7	NA	11	TRBD2	CASTGGGEQYF	TGTGCCAGCACGGGAGGTGGCGAGCAGTACTTC
TRBV11-2	TRBJ2-3	once	15	TRBD1	CASSLEQGWSDTQYF	TGTGCCAGCAGTTTAGAACAGGGGTGGTCAGATACGCAGTATTTT
TRBV5-4	TRBJ2-7	NA	15	TRBD2	CASSLRGSRSYEQYF	TGTGCCAGCAGCTTGCGCGGGAGTAGGTCCTACGAGCAGTACTTC
TRBV30	TRBJ1-2	NA	13	NA	CAWSDDRNYGYTF	TGTGCCTGGAGTGACGACAGGAACTATGGCTACACCTTC
TRBV7-2	TRBJ1-4	NA	14	NA	CASSLVSGAEKLFF	TGTGCCAGCAGCTTAGTGTCAGGGGCTGAAAAACTGTTTTTT
TRBV11-2	TRBJ2-2	NA	18	TRBD1	CASSLRTGGFSVTGELFF	TGTGCCAGCAGCCTCCGGACAGGGGGCTTTTCGGTTACCGGGGAGCTGTTTTTT
TRBV28	TRBJ2-7	NA	16	TRBD1	CASSLLGWDSHYEQYF	TGTGCCAGCAGTTTATTAGGGTGGGACAGCCACTACGAGCAGTACTTC
TRBV6-1	TRBJ2-5	NA	15	NA	CASSEGFRVRETQYF	TGTGCCAGCAGTGAAGGATTCCGGGTTCGGGAGACCCAGTACTTC
TRBV7-2	TRBJ1-3	NA	16	TRBD1	CASSLYGTDSGNTIYF	TGTGCCAGCAGCTTATACGGGACAGACTCTGGAAACACCATATATTTT
TRBV4-3	TRBJ1-1	NA	15	TRBD1	CASSQRRQGDTEAFF	TGCGCCAGCAGCCAAAGGCGACAGGGGGACACTGAAGCTTTCTTT
TRBV7-2	TRBJ1-5	NA	14	NA	CASSFGYSNQPQHF	TGTGCCAGCAGCTTCGGGTATAGCAATCAGCCCCAGCATTTT
TRBV11-1	TRBJ2-1	NA	15	NA	CASSLGQSPFNEQFF	TGTGCCAGCAGCTTAGGACAGTCCCCTTTCAATGAGCAGTTCTTC
TRBV28	TRBJ2-7	NA	13	TRBD2	CASIASGHYEQYF	TGTGCCAGCATAGCTAGCGGACACTACGAGCAGTACTTC
TRBV6-1	TRBJ2-3	NA	17	TRBD1	CASSEHHGTGATDTQYF	TGTGCCAGCAGTGAACATCACGGGACAGGAGCCACAGATACGCAGTATTTT
TRBV7-3	TRBJ2-3	NA	16	NA	CASSLNSAGNADTQYF	TGTGCCAGCAGCTTAAACTCGGCGGGGAATGCAGATACGCAGTATTTT
TRBV5-1	TRBJ2-1	NA	15	TRBD1	CASSSGGAFHNEQFF	TGCGCCAGCAGCTCAGGGGGCGCTTTCCACAATGAGCAGTTCTTC
TRBV5-4	TRBJ1-1	few	14	NA	CASSLAPADTEAFF	TGTGCCAGCAGCTTGGCCCCGGCGGACACTGAAGCTTTCTTT
TRBV30	TRBJ2-5	NA	14	NA	CAWSVGGSQETQYF	TGTGCCTGGAGTGTAGGCGGCAGCCAAGAGACCCAGTACTTC